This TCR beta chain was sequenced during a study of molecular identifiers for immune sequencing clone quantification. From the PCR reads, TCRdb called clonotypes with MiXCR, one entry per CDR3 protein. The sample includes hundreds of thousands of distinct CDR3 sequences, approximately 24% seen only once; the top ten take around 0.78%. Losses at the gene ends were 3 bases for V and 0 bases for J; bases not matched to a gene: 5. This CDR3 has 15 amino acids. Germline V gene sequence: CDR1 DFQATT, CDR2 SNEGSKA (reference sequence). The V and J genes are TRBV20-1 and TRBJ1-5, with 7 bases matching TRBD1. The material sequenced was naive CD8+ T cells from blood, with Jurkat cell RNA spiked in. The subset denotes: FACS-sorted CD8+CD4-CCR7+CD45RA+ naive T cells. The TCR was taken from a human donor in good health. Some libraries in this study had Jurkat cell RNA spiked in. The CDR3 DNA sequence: TGCAGTGCTAGTATTACAGGGGATAGCAATCAGCCCCAGCATTTT. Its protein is CSASITGDSNQPQHF.